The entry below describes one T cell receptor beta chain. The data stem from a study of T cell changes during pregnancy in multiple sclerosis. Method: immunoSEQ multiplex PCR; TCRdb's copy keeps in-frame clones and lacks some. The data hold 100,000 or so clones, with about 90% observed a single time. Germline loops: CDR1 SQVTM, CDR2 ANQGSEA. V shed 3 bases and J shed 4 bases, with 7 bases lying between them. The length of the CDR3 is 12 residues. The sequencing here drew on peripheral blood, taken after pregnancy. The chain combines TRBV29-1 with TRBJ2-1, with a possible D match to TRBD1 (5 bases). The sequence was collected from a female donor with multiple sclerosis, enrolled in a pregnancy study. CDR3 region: CSVDDSYNEQFF. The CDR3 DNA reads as TGCAGCGTTGATGACAGTTACAATGAGCAGTTCTTC.